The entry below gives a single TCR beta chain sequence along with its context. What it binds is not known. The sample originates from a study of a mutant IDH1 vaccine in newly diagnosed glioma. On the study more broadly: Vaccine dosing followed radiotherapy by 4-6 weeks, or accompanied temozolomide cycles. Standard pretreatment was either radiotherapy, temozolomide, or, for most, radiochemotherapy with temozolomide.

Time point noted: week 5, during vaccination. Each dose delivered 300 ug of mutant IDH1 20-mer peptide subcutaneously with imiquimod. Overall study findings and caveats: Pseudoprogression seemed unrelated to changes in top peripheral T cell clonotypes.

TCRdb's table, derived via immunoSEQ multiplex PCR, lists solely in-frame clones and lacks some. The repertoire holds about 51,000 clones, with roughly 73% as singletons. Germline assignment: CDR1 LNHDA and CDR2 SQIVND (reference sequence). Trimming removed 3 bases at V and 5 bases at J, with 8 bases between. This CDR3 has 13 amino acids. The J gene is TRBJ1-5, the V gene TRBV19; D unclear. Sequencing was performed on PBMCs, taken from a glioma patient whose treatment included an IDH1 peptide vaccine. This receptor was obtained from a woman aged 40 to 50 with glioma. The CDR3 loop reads CASSIGRDQPQHF. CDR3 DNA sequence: TGTGCCAGTAGTATTGGACGGGATCAGCCCCAGCATTTT.